In its sample, the clone carrying this T cell receptor (beta chain) was seen many times. The antigen is undetermined. Making TCR cDNA involved 5'RACE template switching, which added UMIs and a universal primer site. TCRdb processed the 5' RACE reads anew with MiXCR; each CDR3 protein has one entry. Of some 390,000 distinct CDR3 sequences in the sample, 15% to 20% were seen once. The source of the sample is a study of T cells after yellow fever vaccination. Notes on the study in general: Researchers noted that a small share of clonotypes showed up in both CD4 and CD8 compartments. From the bulk population, abundant clonotypes could contaminate and appear within FACS-sorted repertoires.

Trimming took off 1 base at V and 2 bases at J, with 6 bases between the two ends. CDR1 MNHEY and CDR2 SVGEGT come from the germline V gene. The CDR3 consists of 15 residues. The sequencing here drew on PBMCs, taken before the yellow fever booster vaccination. The sequence was obtained from a young man who received the YFV17D yellow fever vaccine. The chain couples TRBV6-2 or TRBV6-3 to TRBJ2-6; a weak D match, TRBD2 (5 bases). The CDR3: CASSYWRTGANVLTF. CDR3 coding DNA: TGTGCCAGCAGTTACTGGAGGACTGGGGCCAACGTCCTGACTTTC.